One and the same sample provided the 8 T cell receptor beta chains below, sequenced in a study of blood T cell repertoires in COVID-19. Here immunoSEQ multiplex PCR was the method, and the copy in TCRdb shows in-frame clones only, minus some. The profile shows over 50,000 clones, approximately 78% of them singletons. The specimen was PBMCs or T cells enriched from blood (not recorded which). These receptors were collected from a woman aged 40 to 49 with acute COVID-19.

V usage is TRBV4-1 and J usage is TRBJ1-5; no reliable D call. The V end lost 0 bases, the J end lost 6 bases, and 12 bases lay between the germline ends. The CDR3 is made up of 15 amino acids. Germline CDR1 is MGHRA and CDR2 is YSYEKL. The chain's CDR3 is CASSQDEGNIQPQHF. The DNA for the CDR3 is TGCGCCAGCAGCCAAGATGAGGGAAATATTCAGCCCCAGCATTTT.

The CDR3 loop is CASSERLAGDTQYF. The CDR3 DNA is TGTGCCAGCAGTGAACGGCTAGCGGGAGATACGCAGTATTTT. The chain has TRBV6-4 and TRBJ2-3, with 8 bases fitting TRBD2. The trim removed 3 bases at V and 5 bases at J, leaving 4 bases unmatched. The CDR3 runs 14 residues. Germline V gene lookup returns CDR1 MRHNA and CDR2 SNTAGT.

This chain uses TRBV19 with TRBJ1-5, with D unclear. CDR3 length: 14 residues. Trimming shortened V by 1 base and J by 2 bases, and 6 bases separated the two germline ends. The germline V gene encodes CDR1 LNHDA and CDR2 SQIVND (reference sequence). The DNA of the CDR3 is TGTGCCAGTAGTATAGCCGGGGGCAATCAGCCCCAGCATTTT. It codes for CASSIAGGNQPQHF.

The gene calls are TRBV6-5 and TRBJ2-5; D gene unclear. The V gene's germline CDR1 is MNHEY and CDR2 SVGAGI. V lost 2 bases and J 5 bases, leaving 9 bases between the germline ends. The CDR3 length is 13 residues. The CDR3 loop reads CASSYALRETQYF. Written as DNA, the CDR3 is TGTGCCAGCAGTTACGCCTTGCGGGAGACCCAGTACTTC.

This clone was seen a few times. The chain's CDR3 is CASSRDSTGKPQHF. The CDR3 DNA reads TGTGCCAGCAGTCGTGACAGCACCGGTAAGCCCCAGCATTTT. The chain joins TRBV28 to TRBJ1-5; D might be TRBD1 (5 bases). The V end was cut by 5 bases, the J end by 8 bases, with 16 bases between. CDR3 length: 14 residues. Germline assignment: CDR1 MDHEN and CDR2 SYDVKM.

V usage is TRBV27 and J usage is TRBJ1-2; perhaps TRBD1 as D (6 bases). Germline-derived CDR1 and CDR2 are MNHEY and SMNVEV (reference sequence). V shed 2 bases and J shed 5 bases, with 12 bases lying between them. The length of the CDR3 is 14 residues. Here the CDR3 DNA reads TGTGCCAGCAGTTTACGAGGGGGTCGGTATGGCTACACCTTC. Its protein is CASSLRGGRYGYTF.

The gene calls are TRBV28 and TRBJ1-5, with 7 bases identical to TRBD1. The CDR3 has 14 residues. In germline, CDR1 is MDHEN, CDR2 SYDVKM. V shed 6 bases and J 2 bases; nucleotides not matched to a gene: 4. DNA of the CDR3: TGTGCCAGCAGGCGCACAGGGGGCAATCAGCCCCAGCATTTT. Translating it yields CASRRTGGNQPQHF.

The V gene is TRBV7-8, the J gene TRBJ2-1; TRBD1 matches at 8 bases. CDR1 is SGHVS and CDR2 is FQNEAQ in the germline V gene. The CDR3 consists of 15 residues. V shed 4 bases, J shed 3 bases, and the junction held 5 bases outside the gene matches. CDR3 DNA: TGTGCCAGCAGCTCCGGGACAGGTTTCTACAATGAGCAGTTCTTC. Amino acids: CASSSGTGFYNEQFF.